This TCR beta chain was found in a study of blood T cell repertoires in COVID-19. Study background: Samples representing acute and convalescent COVID-19 were sourced from the United States, Italy and Spain.

V dropped 6 bases and J dropped 4 bases, with 7 bases sitting between them. Germline values: CDR1 MNHEY, CDR2 SVGAGI. This CDR3 comprises 12 residues. In the original analysis: Reference gene primer amplification gave estimated nucleated cell counts. The table came from immunoSEQ multiplex PCR; TCRdb's copy has only in-frame clones and leaves some out. Clonal size and the V and J genes are those of that table, whereas D and trimming came from the DNA. The sample shows about 140,000 clones, about 83% of them seen only once. Seattle's cohort entered during active infection and was followed longitudinally.

The clonotype was recovered from a man aged 25 to 40 with COVID-19, enrolled during active disease. The sample was peripheral blood. The chain recombines TRBV6-5 with TRBJ2-1; D is undetermined. DNA of the CDR3: TGTGCCAGCAGCAACCGGTACAATGAGCAGTTCTTC. Protein: CASSNRYNEQFF.